The sequence of this T cell receptor beta chain was determined in a study of OX40 agonist ivuxolimab in advanced cancers. Study context: Hepatocellular carcinoma, melanoma, renal cell or head and neck cancer affected the dose-escalation patients.

Sequencing was performed with immunoSEQ multiplex PCR; in TCRdb, only in-frame clones are kept and a portion is missing. This repertoire shows 55,000 to 65,000 clones, approximately 77% found once; its top ten account for approximately 0.57%. CDR1 is SQVTM, CDR2 ANQGSEA, per germline. CDR3 length: 13 amino acids. Trimming took off 2 bases at V and 2 bases at J, with 9 bases between the two ends. Sequencing was performed on CD4+ or CD8+ T cells sorted from blood, taken in a trial of the OX40 agonist ivuxolimab. The chain has TRBV29-1 and TRBJ1-1; tentatively, D is TRBD1 (5 bases). The TCR sequence derives from an adult with an advanced solid tumor such as melanoma, head and neck, liver or kidney cancer. The CDR3 DNA follows: TGCAGCGTTGAACGGGGCACCAACACTGAAGCTTTCTTT. Its protein product is CSVERGTNTEAFF. The full variable domain, in which reference TRBV29-1 and TRBJ1-1 provide the parts outside the CDR3, is SAVISQKPSRDICQRGTSLTIQCQVDSQVTMMFWYRQQPGQSLTLIATANQGSEATYESGFVIDKFPISRPNLTFSTLTVSNMSPEDSSIYLCSVERGTNTEAFFGQGTRLTVV.